These T cell receptor beta chains were read from a single sample in a study of T-cell reconstitution after alpha-beta-depleted transplantation in children. Using its own MiXCR run on the PCR reads, TCRdb lists one record per CDR3 protein. Among tens of thousands of distinct CDR3 sequences, about 11% were seen once, and the ten largest hold around 23%. The sequences come from PBMCs from the stem cell graft donor, collected from the stem cell graft. Source of these receptors: a human donor who donated a stem cell graft to a child with chronic granulomatous disease. CDR3s include the opening cysteine and the closing phenylalanine or tryptophan. Each record gives: J gene, clone size, V gene, D gene, CDR3 DNA, CDR3 protein. A D gene is named only where the DNA matches it firmly. A row's size may be missing; if present it is once, few, many or a size class.

TRBJ2-1 many TRBV20-1 - TGCAGTGCCGGAATAGCGGACTCCTACAATGAGCAGTTCTTC CSAGIADSYNEQFF
TRBJ2-7 many TRBV7-6 - TGTGCCAGCAGCTTAGCTAGTGAGGATCCCTACGAGCAGTACTTC CASSLASEDPYEQYF
TRBJ2-5 many TRBV5-1 TRBD1 TGCGCCAGCAGCTTGGGACAGGGAAAAGAGACCCAGTACTTC CASSLGQGKETQYF
TRBJ2-1 many TRBV5-1 TRBD2 TGCGCCAGCAGCGGCCGACTAGCGGGTAACTACAATGAGCAGTTCTTC CASSGRLAGNYNEQFF
TRBJ2-1 many TRBV29-1 - TGCAGCGTTGGTCGGGGATACAATGAGCAGTTCTTC CSVGRGYNEQFF
TRBJ2-5 many TRBV12-3/TRBV12-4 TRBD1 TGTGCCAGCAGTTCCCGGGACAGAGAGACCCAGTACTTC CASSSRDRETQYF
TRBJ2-2 many TRBV5-1 - TGCGCCAGCAGCTTTAACACCGGGGAGCTGTTTTTT CASSFNTGELFF
TRBJ1-2 many TRBV5-5 - TGTGCCAGCAGCCCTCTAGTGGGTGGCTACACCTTC CASSPLVGGYTF
TRBJ2-1 many TRBV7-9 TRBD1 TGTGCCAGCAGCCCCCCGGGACAGCCTTCCTACAATGAGCAGTTCTTC CASSPPGQPSYNEQFF
TRBJ2-2 many TRBV7-3 - TGTGCCAGCAGGGGACGGCAGGCGGAAACCGGGGAGCTGTTTTTT CASRGRQAETGELFF
TRBJ2-2 many TRBV19 - TGTGCCAGTAGTACAGACATCGGGACCGGGGAGCTGTTTTTT CASSTDIGTGELFF
TRBJ1-2 many TRBV5-1 TRBD1 TGCGCCAGCAGCCCTGACAGGGACTATGGCTACACCTTC CASSPDRDYGYTF
TRBJ2-7 - TRBV29-1 - TGCAGCGTTGAGGGGACACCGTACGAGCAGTACTTC CSVEGTPYEQYF
TRBJ2-7 many TRBV29-1 - TGCAGCGTTGCGCTGGGGCACTACGAGCAGTACTTC CSVALGHYEQYF
TRBJ2-1 many TRBV18 TRBD2 TGTGCCAGCTCACCGGCTAGCGGCAGCTCCTACAATGAGCAGTTCTTC CASSPASGSSYNEQFF
TRBJ2-4 few TRBV20-1 - TGCAGTGCTAGAGTGGTGGGAACAAAAAACATTCAGTACTTC CSARVVGTKNIQYF
TRBJ1-1 many TRBV5-4 - TGTGCCAGCAGCTTGAACACTGAAGCTTTCTTT CASSLNTEAFF
TRBJ1-3 many TRBV20-1 - TGCAGTGCTAGCCTCCGGGACTCCGGGTACACCATATATTTT CSASLRDSGYTIYF
TRBJ1-1 many TRBV27 - TGTGCCAGCAGTTTGGTCTTTCCCGGAGCGGCTTTCTTT CASSLVFPGAAFF
TRBJ1-4 many TRBV6-5 TRBD1 TGTGCCAGCAGCACAGGGGGTGGTAATGAAAAACTGTTTTTT CASSTGGGNEKLFF
TRBJ2-1 - TRBV12-3/TRBV12-4 - TGTGCCAGCAGCTCTACGTTTCATGAGCAGTTCTTC CASSSTFHEQFF
TRBJ2-2 - TRBV9 - TGTGCCAGCAGCTCCAGGGAAACCGGGGAGCTGTTTTTT CASSSRETGELFF
TRBJ2-5 few TRBV7-6 TRBD1 TGTGCCAGCAGCTTAATAACAGGGGAAGAGACCCAGTACTTC CASSLITGEETQYF
TRBJ2-3 many TRBV12-3/TRBV12-4 TRBD2 TGTGCCAGCAAGGGACTAGCGGGAGTAGTAGGCACAGATACGCAGTATTTT CASKGLAGVVGTDTQYF
TRBJ2-1 many TRBV7-9 - TGTGCCAGCAGCTTAGCGGGGGGGCTTGGTGAGAATGAGCAGTTCTTC CASSLAGGLGENEQFF
TRBJ1-2 many TRBV7-9 - TGTGCCAGCAGCCCCGGGGCTAACTATGGCTACACCTTC CASSPGANYGYTF
TRBJ1-1 many TRBV7-2 - TGTGCCAGCAGCTTAGTTACGGCAGGAGCGGTGAACACTGAAGCTTTCTTT CASSLVTAGAVNTEAFF
TRBJ2-5 many TRBV5-4 TRBD2 TGTGCCAGCAGCTTACGAGCGGGGGGACCTGAGACCCAGTACTTC CASSLRAGGPETQYF